The present entry profiles one TCR beta chain with its context. TCRdb keeps only in-frame clones here, not all; method: immunoSEQ multiplex PCR. Of roughly 150,000 clones listed, roughly 91% are singletons. The data were obtained in a study of T cell responses to AZD1222 COVID-19 vaccine. There are 15 residues in the CDR3. V was clipped by 0 bases and J by 6 bases; unmatched bases: 2. CDR1 and CDR2 from the germline V gene are LGHDT and YNNKEL (reference sequence). Here the sequenced sample was peripheral blood, taken on day 0 of AZD1222 vaccination. The receptor was derived from an adult in good health. The rearrangement uses TRBV3-1 (or the pseudogene TRBV3-2) and TRBJ2-1; 10 nucleotides match TRBD2. The CDR3 DNA sequence: TGTGCCAGCAGCCAAGAAATAGCGGGGGGCAATGAGCAGTTCTTC. This translates into CASSQEIAGGNEQFF.